This T cell receptor beta chain originates from a study of cytomegalovirus exposure and HLA in healthy donors. Overall study results and limits: The CMV antigen specificity of a few CMV-associated chains was confirmed through in vitro analysis. A classifier reportedly called cytomegalovirus status with high sensitivity and specificity. Researchers catalogued about 150 TCR beta chains as cytomegalovirus-associated.

Sequencing was performed with immunoSEQ multiplex PCR; in TCRdb, only in-frame clones are kept and a portion is missing. Among about 280,000 clones, approximately 90% were seen once, and the ten largest hold about 0.85%. The CDR3 is made up of 12 amino acids. Germline lookup yields CDR1 LNHDA and CDR2 SQIVND (reference sequence). V gave up 7 bases and J gave up 4 bases, with 10 bases separating them. The validation cohort, a group of 130 or so subjects, included the donors and was separate from the approximately 700-subject first cohort. With respect to this clone: Its cognate antigen is unknown.

Sequencing was carried out using PBMCs. The chain links TRBV19 to TRBJ1-2; D may be TRBD1 (5 bases). This receptor was taken from a woman under 30 in good health and CMV-seronegative. CDR3 loop: CASTGRGYGYTF. CDR3 in DNA: TGTGCCAGTACAGGGCGCGGCTATGGCTACACCTTC.